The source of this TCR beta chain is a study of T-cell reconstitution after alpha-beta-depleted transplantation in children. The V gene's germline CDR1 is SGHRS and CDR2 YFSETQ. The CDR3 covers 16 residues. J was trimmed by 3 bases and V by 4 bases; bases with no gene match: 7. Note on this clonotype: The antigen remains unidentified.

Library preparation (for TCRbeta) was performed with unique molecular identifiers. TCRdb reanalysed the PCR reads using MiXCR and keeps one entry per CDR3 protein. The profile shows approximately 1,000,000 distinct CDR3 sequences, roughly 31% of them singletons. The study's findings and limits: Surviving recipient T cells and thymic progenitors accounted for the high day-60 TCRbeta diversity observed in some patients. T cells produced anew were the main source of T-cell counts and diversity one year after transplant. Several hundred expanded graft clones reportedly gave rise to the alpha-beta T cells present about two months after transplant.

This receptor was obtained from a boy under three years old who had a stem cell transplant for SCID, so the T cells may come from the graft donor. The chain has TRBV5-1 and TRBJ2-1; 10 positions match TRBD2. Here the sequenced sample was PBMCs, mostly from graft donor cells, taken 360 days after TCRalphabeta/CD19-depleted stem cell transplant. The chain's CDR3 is CASSRSGTSVYNEQFF. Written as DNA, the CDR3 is TGCGCCAGCAGCCGCTCCGGGACTAGCGTCTACAATGAGCAGTTCTTC.